The 2 T cell receptor beta chains below all came from one sample that was sequenced in a study of T cells in localized non-small cell lung cancer. Assay: immunoSEQ multiplex PCR; the TCRdb copy retains only in-frame clones and omits some. There are about 24,000 clones in the sample; 92% occur only once, and under 3% lies in the top ten. The sample in question was peripheral blood, obtained before any cancer treatment. Receptors originate from a woman aged 40-69 years with stage I lung adenocarcinoma.

V is TRBV6-5 and J is TRBJ1-2; no reliable D call. Per the germline V gene, CDR1 is MNHEY and CDR2 is SVGAGI. Trimming stripped 2 bases from V and 4 bases from J, with 8 bases between. The CDR3 has 13 amino acids. Here the CDR3 reads CASSYRQVYGYTF. As DNA, the CDR3 is TGTGCCAGCAGTTACCGCCAGGTCTATGGCTACACCTTC.

The genes are TRBV28 and TRBJ1-4, with D hard to call. Germline V CDR1 and CDR2: MDHEN, SYDVKM. The length of the CDR3 is 11 residues. Trimming took off 3 bases at V and 10 bases at J, with 6 bases between the two ends. For the CDR3, the DNA is TGTGCCAGCAGTTTTTTCGGAAAACTGTTTTTT. It encodes CASSFFGKLFF.